Each of the 9 T cell receptor beta chains below was sequenced from the same sample in a study of T cells in localized non-small cell lung cancer. Assay used: immunoSEQ multiplex PCR; TCRdb lists only in-frame clones, some missing. The data contain tens of thousands of clones, about nine tenths of them singletons. The source material was peripheral blood, sampled before any cancer treatment. The receptor set was obtained from a man between 40 and 75 years old with stage I lung adenocarcinoma.

The chain links TRBV6-6 to TRBJ2-5; TRBD1 is a possible D gene (6 bases). V was shortened by 0 bases and J by 0 bases, with 8 bases between the two germline ends. The CDR3 runs 15 residues. Germline CDR1 reads MNHNY; CDR2 reads SVGAGI (reference sequence). The CDR3 sequence: CASSYSGQYQETQYF. CDR3 nucleotides: TGTGCCAGCAGTTACTCTGGACAGTACCAAGAGACCCAGTACTTC.

The chain joins TRBV2 to TRBJ2-3; 7 bases agree with TRBD1. The CDR3 is 13 residues long. Losses at the gene ends were 7 bases for V and 5 bases for J; bases not matched to a gene: 6. CDR1 and CDR2 (germline): SNHLY, FYNNEI. The CDR3 spells CASKRGRRDTQYF. CDR3 sequence (DNA): TGTGCCAGCAAGAGGGGGCGAAGAGATACGCAGTATTTT.

V is TRBV29-1 and J is TRBJ2-7, with 7 positions matching TRBD2. CDR3 length: 13 residues. In germline, CDR1 is SQVTM, CDR2 ANQGSEA. The trim removed 3 bases at V and 9 bases at J, leaving 11 bases unmatched. CDR3 DNA: TGCAGCGTTGAGGTAGCGAGCGGGACCGGGCAGTACTTC. Protein sequence: CSVEVASGTGQYF.

This chain connects TRBV6-6 to TRBJ1-5; no clear D. V gave up 10 bases and J gave up 1 base, with 14 bases separating them. This CDR3 comprises 14 residues. The germline V gene encodes CDR1 MNHNY and CDR2 SVGAGI (reference sequence). CDR3 DNA sequence: TGTGCCACCGAACGAACAGAGAGCAATCAGCCCCAGCATTTT. It translates to CATERTESNQPQHF.

The chain carries TRBV7-9 and TRBJ2-5; 12 bases map to TRBD2. Germline CDR1 SEHNR, CDR2 FQNEAQ (reference sequence). The CDR3 loop spans 16 amino acids. The V and J ends lost 5 bases and 4 bases, in that order; junction bases with no gene match: 8. Written as DNA, the CDR3 is TGTGCCAGCAGCCCTCGCTCGGGACTAGCGGGAGAGACCCAGTACTTC. This encodes CASSPRSGLAGETQYF.

This clone was observed a single time. V is TRBV25-1 and J is TRBJ2-5; no reliable D call. Germline V gives CDR1 MGHDK, CDR2 SYGVNS. The CDR3 spans 15 residues. Trimming left V 1 base short and J 5 bases short, with 14 bases between. The CDR3 loop reads CASSESSAPGETQYF. CDR3 DNA: TGTGCCAGCAGTGAATCTTCAGCCCCCGGGGAGACCCAGTACTTC.

This clone was recorded a few times. This sequence joins TRBV7-3 and TRBJ2-2; 9 bases line up with TRBD1. Germline trimming cut 5 bases from V and 5 bases from J; bases unmatched to any gene: 9. In germline, CDR1 is SGHTA, CDR2 FQGTGA. The CDR3 extends over 16 amino acids. The chain's CDR3 is CASSTQTGGRTGELFF. The CDR3 DNA reads as TGTGCCAGCAGCACCCAGACAGGGGGGCGGACCGGGGAGCTGTTTTTT.

The chain couples TRBV21-1 to TRBJ1-2. TRBV21-1 has pseudogene status. This CDR3 has 12 amino acids. CDR3 coding DNA: TGTGCCAGCAGCCGGGGTTGCTATGGCTACACCTTC. Translating it yields CASSRGCYGYTF.

This chain joins TRBV9 and TRBJ1-2; 10 bases are a match to TRBD1. CDR3 length: 15 residues. In germline, CDR1 is SGDLS, CDR2 YYNGEE. J gave up 4 bases and V 4 bases, and 7 bases lay outside the gene matches. This chain's CDR3 is CASSPRDRGGYGYTF. CDR3 nucleotide sequence: TGTGCCAGCAGCCCCAGGGACAGGGGTGGCTATGGCTACACCTTC.